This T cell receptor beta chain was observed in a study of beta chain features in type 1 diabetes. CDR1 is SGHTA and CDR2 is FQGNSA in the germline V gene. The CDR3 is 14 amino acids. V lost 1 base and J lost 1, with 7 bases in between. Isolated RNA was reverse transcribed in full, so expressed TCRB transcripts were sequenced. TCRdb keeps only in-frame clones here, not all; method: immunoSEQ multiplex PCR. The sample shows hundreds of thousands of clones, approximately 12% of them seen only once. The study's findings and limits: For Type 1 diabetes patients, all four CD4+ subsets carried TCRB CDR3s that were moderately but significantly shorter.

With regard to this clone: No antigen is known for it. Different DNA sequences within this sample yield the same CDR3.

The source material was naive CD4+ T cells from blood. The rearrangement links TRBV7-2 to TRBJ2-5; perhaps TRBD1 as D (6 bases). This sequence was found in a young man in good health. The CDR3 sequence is CASSLGGGQETQYF. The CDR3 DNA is TGTGCCAGCAGCTTAGGAGGGGGCCAAGAGACCCAGTACTTC.